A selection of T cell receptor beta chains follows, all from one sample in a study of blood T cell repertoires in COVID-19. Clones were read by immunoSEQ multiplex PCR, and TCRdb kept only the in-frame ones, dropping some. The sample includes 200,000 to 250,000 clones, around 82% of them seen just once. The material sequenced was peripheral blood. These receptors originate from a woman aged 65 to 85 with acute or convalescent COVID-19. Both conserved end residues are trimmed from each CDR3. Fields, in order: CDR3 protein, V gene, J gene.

ASRVVNGETQY	TRBV2	TRBJ2-5
AISRGAEETQY	TRBV10-3	TRBJ2-5
ASSAWTSGNHEQY	TRBV28	TRBJ2-7
ASRTGTSGIGAKNIQY	TRBV2	TRBJ2-4
ASRYTSGRPNEQF	TRBV27	TRBJ2-1
ASSRGLTLWEQY	TRBV23-1	TRBJ2-7
ASSPNRDRRLNTEAF	TRBV19	TRBJ1-1
ASSSTDTYEQY	TRBV5-1	TRBJ2-7
ASSAQEPKNNSPLH	TRBV7-6	TRBJ1-6
AWSALAGADTGELF	TRBV30	TRBJ2-2
ASSVTRLGGGEQF	TRBV2	TRBJ2-1
ASSLQGRPYEQY	TRBV5-1	TRBJ2-7
ASSLHGGGKHQPQH	TRBV28	TRBJ1-5
ASSAGSNEQF	TRBV11-2	TRBJ2-1
ASTTNTQETQY	TRBV2	TRBJ2-5
SVEDGTGGGYT	TRBV29-1	TRBJ1-2
ASSLDPGPGNTIY	TRBV7-8	TRBJ1-3
ASSLAEAGVTDTQY	TRBV11-2	TRBJ2-3
ASSLFGTLQY	TRBV28	TRBJ2-7
ASSFLVGTEAF	TRBV5-1	TRBJ1-1
ASSLVLGNTIY	TRBV11-2	TRBJ1-3
ASSPAGSTGNTIY	TRBV18	TRBJ1-3
ASSPTGGDTEAF	TRBV7-3	TRBJ1-1